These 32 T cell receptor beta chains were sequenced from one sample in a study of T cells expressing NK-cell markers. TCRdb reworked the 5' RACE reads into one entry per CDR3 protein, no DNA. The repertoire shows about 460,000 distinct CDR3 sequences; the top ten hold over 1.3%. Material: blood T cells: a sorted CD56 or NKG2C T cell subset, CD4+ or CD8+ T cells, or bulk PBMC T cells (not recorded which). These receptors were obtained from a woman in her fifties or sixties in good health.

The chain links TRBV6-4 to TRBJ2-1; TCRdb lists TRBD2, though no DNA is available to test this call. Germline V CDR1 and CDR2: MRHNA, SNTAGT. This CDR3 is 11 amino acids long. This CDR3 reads CASSAGTRRFF.

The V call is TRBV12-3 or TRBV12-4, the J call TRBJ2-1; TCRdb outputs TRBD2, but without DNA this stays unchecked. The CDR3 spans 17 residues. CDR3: CASSPMGGLGSGNEQFF.

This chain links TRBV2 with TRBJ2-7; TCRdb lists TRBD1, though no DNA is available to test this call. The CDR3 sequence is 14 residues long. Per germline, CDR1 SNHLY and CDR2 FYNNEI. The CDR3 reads CASSGPGQAGEQYF. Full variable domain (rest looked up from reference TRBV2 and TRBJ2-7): EPEVTQTPSHQVTQMGQEVILRCVPISNHLYFYWYRQILGQKVEFLVSFYNNEISEKSEIFDDQFSVERPDGSNFTLKIRSTKLEDSAMYFCASSGPGQAGEQYFGPGTRLTVT.

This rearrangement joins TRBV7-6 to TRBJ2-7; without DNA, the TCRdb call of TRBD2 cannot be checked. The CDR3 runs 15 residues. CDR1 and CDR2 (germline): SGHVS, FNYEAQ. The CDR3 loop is CASSQRLAGVYEQYF. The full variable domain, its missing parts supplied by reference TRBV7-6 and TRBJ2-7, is GAGVSQSPRYKVTKRGQDVALRCDPISGHVSLYWYRQALGQGPEFLTYFNYEAQQDKSGLPNDRFSAERPEGSISTLTIQRTEQRDSAMYRCASSQRLAGVYEQYFGPGTRLTVT.

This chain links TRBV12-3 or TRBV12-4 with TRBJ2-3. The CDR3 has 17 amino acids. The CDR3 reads CASSFGETNFGTDTQYF.

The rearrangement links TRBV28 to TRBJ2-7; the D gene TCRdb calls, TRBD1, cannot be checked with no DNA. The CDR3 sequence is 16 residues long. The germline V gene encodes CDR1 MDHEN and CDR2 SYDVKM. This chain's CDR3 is CASLPPRDSRVVGQYF.

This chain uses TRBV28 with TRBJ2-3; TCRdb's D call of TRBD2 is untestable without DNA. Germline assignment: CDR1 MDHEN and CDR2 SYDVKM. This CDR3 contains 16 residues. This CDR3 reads CASSSTSGGWADTQYF.

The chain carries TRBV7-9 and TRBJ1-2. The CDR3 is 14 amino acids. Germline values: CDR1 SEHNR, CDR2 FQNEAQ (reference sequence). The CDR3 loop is CASSLAWTNYGYTF.

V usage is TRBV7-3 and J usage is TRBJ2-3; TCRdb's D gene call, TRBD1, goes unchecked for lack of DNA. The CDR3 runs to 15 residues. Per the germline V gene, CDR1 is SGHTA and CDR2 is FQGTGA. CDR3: CASSTQERVTDTQYF.

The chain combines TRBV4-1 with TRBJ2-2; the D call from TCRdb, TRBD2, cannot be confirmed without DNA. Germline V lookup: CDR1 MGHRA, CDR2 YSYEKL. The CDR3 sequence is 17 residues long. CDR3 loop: CASRRLAGGRGAGELFF.

CDR3 protein: CASGRRYGTDEQFF. The rearrangement uses TRBV12-3 or TRBV12-4 and TRBJ2-1. The CDR3 has 14 residues.

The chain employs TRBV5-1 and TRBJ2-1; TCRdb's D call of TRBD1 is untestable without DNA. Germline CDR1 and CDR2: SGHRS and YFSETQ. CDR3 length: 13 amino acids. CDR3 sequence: CASNAGTANEQFF.

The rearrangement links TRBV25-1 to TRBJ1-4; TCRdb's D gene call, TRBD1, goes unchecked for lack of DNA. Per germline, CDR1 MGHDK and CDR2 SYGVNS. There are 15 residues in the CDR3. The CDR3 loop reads CASSASAGQYEKLFF.

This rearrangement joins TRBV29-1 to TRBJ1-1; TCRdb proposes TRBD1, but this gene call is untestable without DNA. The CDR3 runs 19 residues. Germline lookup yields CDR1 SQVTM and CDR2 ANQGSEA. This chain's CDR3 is CSVEDRDILQGAEGTEAFF.

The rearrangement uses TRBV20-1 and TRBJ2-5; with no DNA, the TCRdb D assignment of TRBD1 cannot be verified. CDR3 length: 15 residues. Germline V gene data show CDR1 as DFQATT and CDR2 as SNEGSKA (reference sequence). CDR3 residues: CSASPRGQGVETQYF.

The CDR3 reads CASSRGAGDRETQYF. The chain uses TRBV5-1 and TRBJ2-5; TCRdb picks TRBD2, but there is no DNA to check that call. CDR3 length equals 15 residues. CDR1 and CDR2 (germline): SGHRS, YFSETQ.

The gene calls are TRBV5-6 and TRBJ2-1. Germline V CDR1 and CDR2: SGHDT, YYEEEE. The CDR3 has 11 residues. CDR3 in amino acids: CASSLSYEQFF.

CDR3 loop: CATSFTTSNSGELFF. The chain recombines TRBV15 with TRBJ2-2; checking the TCRdb D call of TRBD2 is not possible without DNA. The V gene's germline CDR1 is LNHNV and CDR2 YYDKDF (reference sequence). CDR3 length equals 15 residues.

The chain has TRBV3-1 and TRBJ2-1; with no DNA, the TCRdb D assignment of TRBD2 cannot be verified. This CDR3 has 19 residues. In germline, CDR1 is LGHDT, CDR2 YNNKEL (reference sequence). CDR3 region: CASSQVIRGLAISYNEQFF.

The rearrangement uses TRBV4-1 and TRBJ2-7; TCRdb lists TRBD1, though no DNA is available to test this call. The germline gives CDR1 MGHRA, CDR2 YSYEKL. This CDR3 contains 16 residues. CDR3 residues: CASSHPGTGNRGEQYF.

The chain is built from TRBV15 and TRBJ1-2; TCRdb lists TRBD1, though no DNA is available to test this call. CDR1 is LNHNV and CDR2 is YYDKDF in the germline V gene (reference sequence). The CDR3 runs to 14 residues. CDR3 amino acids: CATSIPPGGYGYTF.

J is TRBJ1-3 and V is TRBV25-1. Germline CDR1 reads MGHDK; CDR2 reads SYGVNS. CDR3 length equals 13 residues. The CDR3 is CASSEDAPNTIYF. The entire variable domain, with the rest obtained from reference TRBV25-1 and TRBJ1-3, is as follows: EADIYQTPRYLVIGTGKKITLECSQTMGHDKMYWYQQDPGMELHLIHYSYGVNSTEKGDLSSESTVSRIRTEHFPLTLESARPSHTSQYLCASSEDAPNTIYFGEGSWLTVV.

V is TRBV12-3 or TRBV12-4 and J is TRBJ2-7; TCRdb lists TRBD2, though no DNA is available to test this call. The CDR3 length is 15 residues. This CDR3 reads CASSSGTVIIYEQYF.

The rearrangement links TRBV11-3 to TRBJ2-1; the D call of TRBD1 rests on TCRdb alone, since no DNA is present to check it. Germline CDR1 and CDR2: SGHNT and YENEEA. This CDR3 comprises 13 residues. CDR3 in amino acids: CASSSRQGNEQFF.

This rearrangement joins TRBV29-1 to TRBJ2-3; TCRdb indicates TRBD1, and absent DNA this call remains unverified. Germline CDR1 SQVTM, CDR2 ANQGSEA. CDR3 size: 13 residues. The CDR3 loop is CSSGTGGTDTQYF.

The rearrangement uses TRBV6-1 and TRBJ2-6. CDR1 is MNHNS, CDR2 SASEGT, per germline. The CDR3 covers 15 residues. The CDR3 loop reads CASSEQGSGANVLTF.

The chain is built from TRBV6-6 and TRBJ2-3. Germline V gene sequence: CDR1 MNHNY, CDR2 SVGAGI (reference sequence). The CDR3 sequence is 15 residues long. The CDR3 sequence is CASTNLGTGTDTQYF.

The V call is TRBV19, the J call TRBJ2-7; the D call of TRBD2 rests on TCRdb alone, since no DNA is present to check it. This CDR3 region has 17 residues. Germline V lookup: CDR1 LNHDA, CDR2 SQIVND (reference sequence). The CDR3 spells CASSITWTSRYTYEQYF.

The CDR3 here is CASSLSSGANVLTF. The chain uses TRBV27 and TRBJ2-6. The CDR3 length is 14 residues. Germline V CDR1 and CDR2: MNHEY, SMNVEV (reference sequence).

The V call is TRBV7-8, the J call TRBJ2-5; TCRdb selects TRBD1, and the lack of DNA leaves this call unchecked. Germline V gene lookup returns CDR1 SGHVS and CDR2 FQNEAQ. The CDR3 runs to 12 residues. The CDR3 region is CASSSGAETQYF.

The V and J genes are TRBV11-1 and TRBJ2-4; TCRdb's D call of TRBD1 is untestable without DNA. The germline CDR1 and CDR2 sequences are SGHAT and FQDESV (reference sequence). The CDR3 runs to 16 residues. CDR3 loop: CASSFMGQGATNIQYF.

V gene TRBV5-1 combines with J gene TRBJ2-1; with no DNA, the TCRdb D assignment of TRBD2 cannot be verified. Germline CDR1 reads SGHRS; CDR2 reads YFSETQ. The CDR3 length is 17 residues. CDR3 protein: CASSLNLAGASNNEQFF.